A single sample gave rise to the 9 T cell receptor beta chains below, sequenced in a study of blood T cells in healthy people across ages (dated by TCRdb to between 2015 and 2017). The protocol used for the library was 5' RACE. The sequencer was an Illumina HiSeq 2500. The second PCR ran for roughly 7 to 11 cycles and used a J-beta primer mix along with a sample-barcoded 5' primer. TCRdb reprocessed the public reads (quality trimming at Q25 with fastp, clone calling with MiXCR) and kept in-frame beta chains. Rows are combined by CDR3 protein, so each entry shows the most common genes and DNA. The table for this sample lists hundreds of thousands of distinct CDR3 sequences; under 70% of them were counted only once. 30% to 40% of the sample is taken by the ten largest. Sequencing was carried out using blood. The origin of the receptors is a man aged 55 to 70 in good health.

This clonotype was counted a few times. V usage is TRBV11-2 and J usage is TRBJ2-5; TRBD2 matches at 14 bases. J gave up 3 bases and V 5 bases, and 8 bases lay outside the gene matches. Germline V lookup: CDR1 SGHAT, CDR2 FQNNGV. CDR3 length equals 17 residues. CDR3 residues: CASSPGTSGGSKETQYF. The CDR3 DNA reads as TGTGCCAGCAGCCCCGGGACTAGCGGGGGTTCTAAAGAGACCCAGTACTTC. Looking up the rest from reference TRBV11-2 and TRBJ2-5 gives the full variable domain: EAGVAQSPRYKIIEKRQSVAFWCNPISGHATLYWYQQILGQGPKLLIQFQNNGVVDDSQLPKDRFSAERLKGVDSTLKIQPAKLEDSAVYLCASSPGTSGGSKETQYFGPGTRLLVL.

This chain uses TRBV7-2 with TRBJ1-1; tentatively, D is TRBD1 (6 bases). The germline V and J ends were trimmed by 4 bases and 1 base, with 13 bases remaining between them. Germline assignment: CDR1 SGHTA and CDR2 FQGNSA. The CDR3 length is 15 residues. This chain's CDR3 is CASSWAPGENTEAFF. The CDR3 DNA sequence: TGTGCCAGCAGCTGGGCCCCAGGGGAGAACACTGAAGCTTTCTTT.

Here the CDR3 DNA reads TGTGCCAGCAGGGAGACAGCGGACTACGAGCAGTACTTC. Translated: CASRETADYEQYF. V gene TRBV6-5 combines with J gene TRBJ2-7; D is tentatively TRBD1 or TRBD2 (5 bases each). V was trimmed by 6 bases and J by 3 bases, leaving 12 bases between them. The CDR3 covers 13 residues. Germline V gene lookup returns CDR1 MNHEY and CDR2 SVGAGI.

DNA for the CDR3: TGTGCCAGCAGCGACGACAGGGGGTTTAACTATGGCTACACCTTC. This codes for CASSDDRGFNYGYTF. This rearrangement joins TRBV6-5 to TRBJ1-2; TRBD1 aligns across 9 bases. The CDR3 has 15 residues. Germline V gene lookup returns CDR1 MNHEY and CDR2 SVGAGI. The J segment lost 1 base and the V segment lost 6 bases, leaving 6 bases of the junction unmatched.

This chain uses TRBV28 with TRBJ2-3, with 7 bases fitting TRBD2. This CDR3 comprises 18 residues. Germline lookup yields CDR1 MDHEN and CDR2 SYDVKM. Trimming at V came to 5 bases and at J to 1 base, leaving 15 bases not matched to a gene. The CDR3 DNA reads as TGTGCCAGCAGTGCGGAGTTTGGGGAACTAGCGCGCACAGATACGCAGTATTTT. It encodes CASSAEFGELARTDTQYF.

This chain joins TRBV7-2 and TRBJ1-5; no firm D call. V dropped 5 bases and J dropped 6 bases, with 11 bases sitting between them. Germline lookup yields CDR1 SGHTA and CDR2 FQGNSA. This CDR3 spans 13 amino acids. CDR3 amino acids: CASSSRVTQPQHF. The CDR3 nucleotides read TGTGCCAGCAGCAGTCGAGTGACTCAGCCCCAGCATTTT.

The V gene is TRBV5-1, the J gene TRBJ2-2; D remains unclear. Germline V gene lookup returns CDR1 SGHRS and CDR2 YFSETQ. The CDR3 has 12 amino acids. Trimming shortened V by 7 bases and J by 8 bases, and 12 bases separated the two germline ends. This chain's CDR3 is CASFDPLGELFF. The CDR3 DNA reads as TGCGCCAGCTTTGACCCACTGGGGGAGCTGTTTTTT.

The chain joins TRBV5-1 to TRBJ2-6, with a tentative D call TRBD1 (6 bases). Looked up from germline, CDR1 is SGHRS and CDR2 is YFSETQ. This CDR3 is built from 16 residues. With 4 bases removed from V and 4 bases from J, the gap between germline ends came to 15 bases. The CDR3 spells CASSPETGFGANVLTF. In DNA, the CDR3 is TGCGCCAGCAGCCCCGAAACAGGGTTCGGGGCCAACGTCCTGACTTTC. The full variable domain, with the rest looked up from reference TRBV5-1 and TRBJ2-6, is KAGVTQTPRYLIKTRGQQVTLSCSPISGHRSVSWYQQTPGQGLQFLFEYFSETQRNKGNFPGRFSGRQFSNSRSEMNVSTLELGDSALYLCASSPETGFGANVLTFGAGSRLTVL.

This chain joins TRBV9 and TRBJ2-3; 7 bases align to TRBD2. V gave up 2 bases and J gave up 2 bases; unmatched junction bases: 5. This CDR3 region has 15 residues. Germline V lookup: CDR1 SGDLS, CDR2 YYNGEE. The CDR3 DNA follows: TGTGCCAGCAGCGTCGGACTAGGTCCCACAGATACGCAGTATTTT. This translates into CASSVGLGPTDTQYF.